These 2 T cell receptor beta chains came from one sample sequenced in a study of blood T cell repertoires in COVID-19. TCRdb's copy holds only in-frame clones and misses some; the assay was immunoSEQ multiplex PCR. The table records fewer than 300,000 clones, roughly nine tenths of them present only once. The sequenced sample consisted of peripheral blood. Receptors were obtained from a young woman with COVID-19, enrolled during active disease.

This rearrangement joins TRBV6-5 to TRBJ2-7; maybe TRBD1 (5 bases). Trimming cost V 7 bases and J 2 bases, with 15 bases left between them. This CDR3 is built from 14 residues. The germline CDR1 and CDR2 sequences are MNHEY and SVGAGI. CDR3 sequence reads: CASTLLDTAYEQYF. The CDR3, as DNA: TGTGCCAGCACTCTCCTGGACACAGCCTACGAGCAGTACTTC.

The J gene is TRBJ1-1, the V gene TRBV19, with a possible D match to TRBD1 (6 bases). Per the germline V gene, CDR1 is LNHDA and CDR2 is SQIVND (reference sequence). The CDR3 runs to 15 residues. The V end lost 3 bases, the J end lost 6 bases, and 17 bases lay between the germline ends. The CDR3 spells CASSILATGRAEAFF. CDR3 sequence (DNA): TGTGCCAGTAGTATCCTTGCCACAGGGCGGGCTGAAGCTTTCTTT.